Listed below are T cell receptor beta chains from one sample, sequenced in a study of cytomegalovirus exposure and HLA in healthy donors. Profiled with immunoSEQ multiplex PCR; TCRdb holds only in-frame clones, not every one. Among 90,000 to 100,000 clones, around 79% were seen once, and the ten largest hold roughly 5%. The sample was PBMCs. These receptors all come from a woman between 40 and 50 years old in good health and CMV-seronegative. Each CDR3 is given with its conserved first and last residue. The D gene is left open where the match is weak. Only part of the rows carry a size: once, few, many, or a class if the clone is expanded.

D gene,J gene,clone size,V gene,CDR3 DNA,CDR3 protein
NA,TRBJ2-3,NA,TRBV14,TGTGCCAGCAGCCACGAAAATACTGATACGCAGTATTTT,CASSHENTDTQYF
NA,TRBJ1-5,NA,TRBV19,TGTGCCAGCGGGGATCACAATCAGCCCCAGCATTTT,CASGDHNQPQHF
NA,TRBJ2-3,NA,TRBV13,TGTGCCAGCAGCGCGGCAGGGGCGCTAGGAGATACGCAGTATTTT,CASSAAGALGDTQYF
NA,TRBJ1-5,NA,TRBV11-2,TGTGCCAGCAGCTTAGGACAGGTCGGACAGCCCCAGCATTTT,CASSLGQVGQPQHF
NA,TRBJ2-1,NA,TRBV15,TGTGCCACCAGCAGGGCGGGGGCGTCCTACAATGAGCAGTTCTTC,CATSRAGASYNEQFF
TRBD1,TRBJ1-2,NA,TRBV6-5,TGTGCCATTTCGGACAGGGCTTATGGCTACACCTTC,CAISDRAYGYTF
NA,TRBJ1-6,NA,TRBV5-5,TGTGCCAGCAGCTTGGGTGTAGGGGTATCGAATTCACCCCTCCACTTT,CASSLGVGVSNSPLHF
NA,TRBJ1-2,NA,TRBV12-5,TGTGCTAGTGGTTTGGTATCTTACCGGGACAAGCACTATGGCTACACCTTC,CASGLVSYRDKHYGYTF
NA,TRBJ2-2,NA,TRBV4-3,TGCGCCAGCAGCCAAGCACTAGTAGCCGGGGAGCTGTTTTTT,CASSQALVAGELFF
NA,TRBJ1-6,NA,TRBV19,TGTGCCAGTAGTATTAGTTTCGGTTCACCCCTCCACTTT,CASSISFGSPLHF
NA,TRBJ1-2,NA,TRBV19,TGTGCCAGTAGTATACCCTCTACTACCAACTATGGCTACACCTTC,CASSIPSTTNYGYTF
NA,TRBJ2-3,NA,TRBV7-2,TGTGCCAGCAGCTTAGCGCTAGGCGGGAACACAGATACGCAGTATTTT,CASSLALGGNTDTQYF
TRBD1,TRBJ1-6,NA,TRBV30,TGTGCCTGGAGTGCCCAGGGGGCGAGAAATTCACCCCTCCACTTT,CAWSAQGARNSPLHF
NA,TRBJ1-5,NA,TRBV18,TGTGCCAGCTCACCATTCAGGGCCGATCAGCCCCAGCATTTT,CASSPFRADQPQHF
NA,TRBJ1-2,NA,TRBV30,TGTGCCTGGAGTGTATTTCAGACTGATGGCTACACCTTC,CAWSVFQTDGYTF
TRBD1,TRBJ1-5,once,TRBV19,TGTGCCAGTAGTACGACAGGGTGGAATCAGCCCCAGCATTTT,CASSTTGWNQPQHF
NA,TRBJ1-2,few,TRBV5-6,TGTGCCAGCTTAGACAGGAACTACAACTATGGCTACACCTTC,CASLDRNYNYGYTF
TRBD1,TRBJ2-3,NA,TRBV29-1,TGCAGCGTTGAAAAGGGACAGGGTACAGATACGCAGTATTTT,CSVEKGQGTDTQYF
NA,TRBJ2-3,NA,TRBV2,TGTGCCAGCAGTGACGTGGATACGCAGTATTTT,CASSDVDTQYF
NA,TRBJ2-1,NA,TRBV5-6,TGTGCCAGCAGCTTGGGGAGTGGGTATGAGCAGTTCTTC,CASSLGSGYEQFF
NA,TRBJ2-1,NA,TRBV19,TGTGCCAGTAGTATGAGTAATGAGCAGTTCTTC,CASSMSNEQFF
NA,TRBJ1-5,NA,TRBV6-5,TGTGCCAGCAGTTTTGACTGGGATCAGCCCCAGCATTTT,CASSFDWDQPQHF
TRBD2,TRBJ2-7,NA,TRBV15,TGTGCCACCAGCATCCACCCACTAGCGGGGAACCCCTACGAGCAGTACTTC,CATSIHPLAGNPYEQYF
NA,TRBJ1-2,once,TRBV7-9,TGTGCCAGCAGACCGGAGGGATACTATGGCTACACCTTC,CASRPEGYYGYTF